This T cell receptor beta chain was recovered during a study of beta chain features in type 1 diabetes (dated by TCRdb to 2016 to 2018). Regarding the complete study: Mean age, gender distribution, total cell number and subset yield did not differ between patients and healthy donors. A total of 85 million to 110 million sorted cells were examined across all samples, and RNA yield correlated strongly with the number of cells per subset. The study compared TCRB repertoires of sorted circulating CD4+ T cell subsets between recently diagnosed type 1 diabetes patients and matched healthy donors. Naive and central memory subsets were obtained from all 30 or so donors, but regulatory and stem cell-like memory subsets were isolated from only 8 patients and roughly eight healthy donors.

This clone was seen only a few times. Its antigen is still unknown. Per-nucleotide qualities are absent, and no much larger clonotype sits a single base away. The entire amount of isolated RNA was reverse transcribed using the High Capacity cDNA Reverse Transcription Kit, so the sequenced TCRB transcripts were expressed ones. Deep immunoSEQ sequencing was applied to naive, central memory and regulatory T cell samples, giving an average of about 3.57 million total reads per sample. After sorted cells were lysed in RLT buffer, RNA was extracted with DNase-treated RNeasy Micro or Mini kits, with the choice depending on cell number. To prevent cross-contamination, every cell subset was processed on its own, while patient and healthy donor samples were processed together. The immunoSEQ multiplex PCR was used to amplify TCRB sequences from cDNA, yielding 87-bp fragments that span the CDR3 region. Amplicons were sequenced on the Illumina HiSeq platform. As for how the authors treated the data: Synthetic template baselines were used to correct PCR bias computationally, reads within Hamming distance 2 were collapsed together, and singletons that could not be merged were discarded. Reads were aligned against IMGT to assign V, D and J genes, CDR3 length and insertions or deletions at six rearrangement sites. Within each subset, clonotype counts were normalized to sorted cell number, after which true diversity and Gini coefficients were computed with the tcR R package. Repertoire sharing was quantified using the overlap coefficient calculated on TCRB nucleotide sequences. Out-of-frame TCRB sequences from naive cells were analyzed to stand in for the pre-selection repertoire. The table was pulled from immuneACCESS by TCRdb, which kept in-frame rearrangements only. Such tables lose some clones; where checked, under half of the loss comes from unresolved V genes, and the rest has no known cause. V and J calls plus clone size are reproduced from that table; the DNA served to infer D and trimming. The sample table records about 660,000 clones; more than 13% of these occur just once. The ten largest clonotypes hold just under 0.04% of the sample.

General study outcomes and caveats: Type 1 diabetes patients showed a moderate but significant shortening of TCRB CDR3 length in all four CD4+ subsets. Because cDNA rather than genomic DNA was sequenced, highly expressing activated cells could have been over-represented, although no difference in activation and CD3 levels was found between groups. PCR may preferentially amplify shorter templates, but because patient and control samples were amplified and corrected together, any resulting skew would affect both groups equally. Because small numbers of individuals were included in the HLA sub-analyses, any influence of HLA type on TCRB rearrangement was left unresolved. Fewer insertions and more nucleotide deletions at VDJ recombination sites were observed in patients with type 1 diabetes, implying thymic rearrangement abnormalities. Naive, central memory and regulatory TCRB repertoires appeared more similar among patients than among healthy donors.

The V end gives up 4 bases and the J end 3 bases, leaving 8 bases in the junction not matched to a gene. There are 18 amino acids in the CDR3, from cysteine to phenylalanine inclusive. Only CDR3 DNA remains: 54 bases, in frame from the first base. Taken from the germline V gene, the CDR1 and CDR2 loops are SGHTA and FQGNSA. From each donor, a single peripheral blood sample of roughly 0.11 L on average was drawn into heparinised tubes. Using a panel that included CD45RO, CCR7, CD25, CD127, CD95 and CD27, naive, central memory, regulatory and stem cell-like memory CD4+ T cells were sorted on a BD FACSAria II. Every sorted population had a purity above 95%. PBMCs were isolated right away by Lymphoprep density gradient centrifugation and were stained directly, without culture. To minimize batch effects, samples were stained and sorted in pairs, one healthy donor with one patient per experiment.

The chain is encoded by TRBV7-2 joined to TRBJ2-4; 14 bases in the junction line up with TRBD2. The receptor comes from a man between 18 and 29 years old with type 1 diabetes. Input material: naive CD4+ T cells from blood. Reading the label with the study, this specimen's cell subset or site is: true naive CD4+ T cells. CDR3 loop: CASSSRLAGGPGKNIQYF. Read as DNA, the sequence is TGTGCCAGCAGCTCACGACTAGCGGGGGGGCCGGGCAAAAACATTCAGTACTTC.